The 11 T cell receptor beta chains in this list originate from one sample, sequenced in a study of regulatory T cells in long-lasting Graves disease. Documented time point: persistent/refractory GD, antithyroid drugs over 5 years with positive TRAb. With RNA extracted from PBMCs as input, the TCR library was made. CDR3-region Arm-PCR and iRepertoire HTBI primers produced the TCR beta libraries. TCRdb analysed the multiplex PCR reads with MiXCR anew, one entry per CDR3 protein. The sample carries more than 650,000 distinct CDR3 sequences, 30% recorded once. This specimen consisted of peripheral blood mononuclear cells (PBMCs), obtained when the disease was refractory, from a patient treated with antithyroid drugs. These receptors originate from a female donor with Graves disease.

This rearrangement joins TRBV18 to TRBJ2-5; unclear D gene. V was shortened by 3 bases and J by 7 bases, with 15 bases between the two germline ends. Germline-derived CDR1 and CDR2 are KGHSH and LQKENI. This CDR3 is built from 14 residues. CDR3 DNA sequence: TGTGCCAGCTCACCTAACAGAGCTGATGCGACCCAGTACTTC. Amino acids: CASSPNRADATQYF.

Worth noting for this clonotype: This may come from a read error, since a much larger clone is one base off. The V call is TRBV11-3, the J call TRBJ2-2, with no clear D. The CDR3 has 14 amino acids. Deletions cut 3 bases from V and 4 bases from J, with 9 bases between. Germline V CDR1 and CDR2: SGHNT, YENEEA. CDR3 coding DNA: TGTGCCAGCAGCTTTAGCAGGAGCACCGGGGAGCTGTTTTTT. Encoded protein: CASSFSRSTGELFF.

The sample holds a few counts of this clonotype. The rearrangement joins TRBV6-2 or TRBV6-3 to TRBJ2-7; the match to TRBD2 covers 10 bases. The CDR3 totals 13 residues. With V trimmed by 3 bases and J by 6 bases, 2 bases remained unmatched. Germline V CDR1 and CDR2: MNHEY, SVGEGT. The CDR3 loop is CASSYLAGAEQYF. CDR3 nucleotides: TGTGCCAGCAGTTATCTAGCGGGAGCCGAGCAGTACTTC.

This clonotype was seen more than once but under ten times. The V and J genes are TRBV20-1 and TRBJ2-7; D remains unclear. The germline gives CDR1 DFQATT, CDR2 SNEGSKA (reference sequence). V lost 4 bases to trimming and J lost 3 bases, with 13 bases between them. This CDR3 has 13 amino acids. CDR3 sequence (DNA): TGCAGTGCTACGTTCCTAGACAACTACGAGCAGTACTTC. The encoded protein is CSATFLDNYEQYF.

The V call is TRBV5-1, the J call TRBJ2-3, with D tentatively TRBD2 (6 bases). The CDR3 loop spans 15 amino acids. Trimming took 5 bases from V and 4 from J, leaving 17 bases between them. CDR1 and CDR2 (germline): SGHRS, YFSETQ. CDR3 coding DNA: TGCGCCAGCAGACCGGGAGTTAGAGACGCAGATACGCAGTATTTT. Encoded protein: CASRPGVRDADTQYF.

This rearrangement joins TRBV6-1 to TRBJ2-1, with unresolved D. V dropped 1 base and J dropped 5 bases, with 3 bases sitting between them. Germline V lookup: CDR1 MNHNS, CDR2 SASEGT. The length of the CDR3 is 12 residues. In DNA, the CDR3 is TGTGCCAGCAGTGAAGTGAACAATGAGCAGTTCTTC. This encodes CASSEVNNEQFF.

There are many counts of this clonotype. J is TRBJ1-1 and V is TRBV2; D unclear. Germline CDR1 SNHLY, CDR2 FYNNEI. This CDR3 has 14 amino acids. V was cut by 5 bases and J by 1 base, with 11 bases left in between. The CDR3 is CASSFRTENTEAFF. CDR3 coding DNA: TGTGCCAGCAGTTTTAGGACCGAGAACACTGAAGCTTTCTTT.

This chain connects TRBV20-1 to TRBJ1-2, with 7 positions matching TRBD1. CDR1 and CDR2 from the germline V gene are DFQATT and SNEGSKA (reference sequence). CDR3 size: 14 residues. The V segment lost 0 bases and the J segment 6 bases; nucleotides outside the gene matches: 7. The CDR3 DNA reads as TGCAGTGCTAGAGATAGGACAGGTTTTGATGGCTACACCTTC. This gives the protein CSARDRTGFDGYTF.

A few counts support this clonotype. V gene TRBV6-1 combines with J gene TRBJ1-1; 9 positions agree with TRBD1. In germline, CDR1 is MNHNS, CDR2 SASEGT. The V and J ends lost 7 bases and 1 base, in that order; junction bases with no gene match: 10. There are 16 residues in the CDR3. CDR3 nucleotide sequence: TGTGCCAGCACCGTCCCGGGACAGGGAAGGAACACTGAAGCTTTCTTT. This encodes CASTVPGQGRNTEAFF.

This chain joins TRBV6-1 and TRBJ1-6; no definite D call. From germline, CDR1 is MNHNS and CDR2 SASEGT. V dropped 5 bases and J dropped 4 bases, with 12 bases sitting between them. The CDR3 has 15 residues. CDR3 in DNA: TGTGCCAGCAGTACCCGCCAGGAGTATAATTCACCCCTCCACTTT. This codes for CASSTRQEYNSPLHF.

The chain couples TRBV6-1 to TRBJ1-3; TRBD1 might be the D (6 bases). Trimming left V 3 bases short and J 0 bases short, with 9 bases between. The CDR3 runs to 15 residues. Germline-derived CDR1 and CDR2 are MNHNS and SASEGT. DNA of the CDR3: TGTGCCAGCAGTGACCCACAGGGCTCTGGAAACACCATATATTTT. The encoded protein is CASSDPQGSGNTIYF.